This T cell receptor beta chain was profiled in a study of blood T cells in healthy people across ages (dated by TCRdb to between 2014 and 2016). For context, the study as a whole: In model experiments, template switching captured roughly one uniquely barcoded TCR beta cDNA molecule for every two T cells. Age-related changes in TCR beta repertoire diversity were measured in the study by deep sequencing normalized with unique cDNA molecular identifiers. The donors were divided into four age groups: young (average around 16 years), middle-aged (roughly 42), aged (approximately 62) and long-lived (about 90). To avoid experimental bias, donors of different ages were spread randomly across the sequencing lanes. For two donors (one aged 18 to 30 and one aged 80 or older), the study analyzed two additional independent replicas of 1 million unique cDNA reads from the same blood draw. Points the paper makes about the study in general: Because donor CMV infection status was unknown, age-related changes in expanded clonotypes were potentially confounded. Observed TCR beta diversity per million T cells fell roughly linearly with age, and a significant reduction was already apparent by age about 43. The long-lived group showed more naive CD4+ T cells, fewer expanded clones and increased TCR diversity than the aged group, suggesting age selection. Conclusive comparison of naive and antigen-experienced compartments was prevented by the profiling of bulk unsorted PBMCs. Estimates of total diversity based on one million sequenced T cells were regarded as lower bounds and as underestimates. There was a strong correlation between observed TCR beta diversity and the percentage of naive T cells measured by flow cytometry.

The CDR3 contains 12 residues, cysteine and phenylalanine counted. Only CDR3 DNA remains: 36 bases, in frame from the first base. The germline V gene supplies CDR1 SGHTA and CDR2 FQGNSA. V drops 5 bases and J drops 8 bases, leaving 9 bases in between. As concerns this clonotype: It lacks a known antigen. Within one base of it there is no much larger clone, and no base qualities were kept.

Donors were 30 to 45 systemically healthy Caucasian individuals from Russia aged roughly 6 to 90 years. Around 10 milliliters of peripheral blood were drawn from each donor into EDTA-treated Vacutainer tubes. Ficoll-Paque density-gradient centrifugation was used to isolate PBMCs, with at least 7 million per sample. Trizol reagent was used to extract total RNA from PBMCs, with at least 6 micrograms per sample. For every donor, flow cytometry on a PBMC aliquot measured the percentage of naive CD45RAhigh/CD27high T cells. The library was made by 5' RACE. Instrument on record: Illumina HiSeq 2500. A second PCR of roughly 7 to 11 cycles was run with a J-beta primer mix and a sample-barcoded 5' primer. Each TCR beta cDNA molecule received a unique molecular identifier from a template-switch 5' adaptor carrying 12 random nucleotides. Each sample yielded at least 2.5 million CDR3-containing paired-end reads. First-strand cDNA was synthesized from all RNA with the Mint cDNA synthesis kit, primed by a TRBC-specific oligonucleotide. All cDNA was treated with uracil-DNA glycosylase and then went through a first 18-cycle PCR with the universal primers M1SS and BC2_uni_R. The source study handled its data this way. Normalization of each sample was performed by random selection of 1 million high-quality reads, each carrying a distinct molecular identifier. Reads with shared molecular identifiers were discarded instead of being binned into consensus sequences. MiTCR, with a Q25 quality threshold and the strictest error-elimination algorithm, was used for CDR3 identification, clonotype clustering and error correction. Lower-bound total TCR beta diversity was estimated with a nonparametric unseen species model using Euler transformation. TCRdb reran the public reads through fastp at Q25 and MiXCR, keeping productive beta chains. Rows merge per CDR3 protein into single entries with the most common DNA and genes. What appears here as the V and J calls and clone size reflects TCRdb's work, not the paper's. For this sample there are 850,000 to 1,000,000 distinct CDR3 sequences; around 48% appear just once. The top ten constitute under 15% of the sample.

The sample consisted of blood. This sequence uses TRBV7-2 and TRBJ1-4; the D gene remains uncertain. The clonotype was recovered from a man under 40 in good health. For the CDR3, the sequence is CASSIEREKLFF. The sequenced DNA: TGTGCCAGCAGCATAGAGCGGGAAAAACTGTTTTTT.